A single T cell receptor beta chain is shown here with its context. This specimen belongs to a study of blood T cell repertoires in COVID-19. The CDR3 has 14 residues. The trim removed 1 base at V and 10 bases at J, leaving 6 bases unmatched. Looked up from germline, CDR1 is WSHSY and CDR2 is SAAADI. Sequencing used immunoSEQ multiplex PCR; TCRdb keeps in-frame clones, though not all of them. The sample includes 250,000 to 300,000 clones, 80% to 90% seen only once; the top ten take about 1.6%. The TCR was taken from a woman aged 40 to 50 who had recovered from COVID-19. Specimen: peripheral blood. The V gene is TRBV10-2, the J gene TRBJ1-2, with 10 positions matching TRBD1. In DNA, the CDR3 is TGCGCCAGCAGTGAGTGGGGACAGGGGACATCCTACACCTTC. This gives the protein CASSEWGQGTSYTF.